This T cell receptor beta chain was identified in a study of control samples from healthy donors and cancer patients. Here immunoSEQ multiplex PCR was the method, and the copy in TCRdb shows in-frame clones only, minus some. Found here are roughly 130,000 clones, 75% to 95% of them singletons; the top ten hold 2.5%. The CDR3 totals 10 residues. Looked up from germline, CDR1 is MNHEY and CDR2 is SVGAGI. Trimming took off 6 bases at V and 13 bases at J, with 12 bases between the two ends. This TCR came from a man between 18 and 29 years old in good health. V is TRBV6-5 and J is TRBJ1-1; no firm D call. The sequencing input was blood. CDR3 bases: TGTGCCAGCAGCCGGGGTCCGGGTTTCTTT. The encoded protein is CASSRGPGFF.